Each of the 8 T cell receptor beta chains below was sequenced from the same sample in a study of TIL therapy for anti-PD-1-resistant metastatic lung cancer. Time point defined: pre-treatment sample, taken before nivolumab and TIL therapy. Most excised metastases sampled were pleural nodules or supraclavicular lymph nodes. Sequencing used immunoSEQ v3. This table comes from immunoSEQ multiplex PCR, and its TCRdb copy is limited to in-frame clones, with some not included. Here the sample spans approximately 95,000 clones, roughly 65% being singletons. The sample here was tumor tissue, taken at baseline. The receptors derive from a person aged 25 to 79 with non-small cell lung cancer.

This clone was counted between two and nine times. This chain's CDR3 is CASSPFGEKGEAFF. CDR3 DNA sequence: TGTGCCAGCAGCCCTTTTGGGGAAAAGGGTGAAGCTTTCTTT. The gene calls are TRBV7-9 and TRBJ1-1; D unresolved. The CDR3 consists of 14 residues. Germline CDR1 and CDR2: SEHNR and FQNEAQ (reference sequence). Trimming pared 5 bases from V and 7 bases from J, leaving 17 bases between.

This clone has only one observation. The chain joins TRBV5-4 to TRBJ2-3, with a possible D match to TRBD2 (7 bases). The germline V gene has CDR1 SGHNT and CDR2 YYREEE (reference sequence). The CDR3 is 16 residues long. The germline V and J ends were trimmed by 4 bases and 6 bases, with 21 bases remaining between them. In DNA, the CDR3 is TGTGCCAGCAGCCTCGGGGGGCAGGGGAGTTTGGATACGCAGTATTTT. This translates into CASSLGGQGSLDTQYF.

The chain recombines TRBV11-3 with TRBJ2-5; D remains ambiguous. This CDR3 is built from 15 residues. CDR1 and CDR2 (germline): SGHNT, YENEEA. V lost 2 bases, J lost 1 base, and 11 bases lay in between. The CDR3 is CASSLYGRAQETQYF. The DNA for the CDR3 is TGTGCCAGCAGCTTATACGGTCGGGCCCAAGAGACCCAGTACTTC.

A few counts support this clone. In DNA, the CDR3 is TGTGCCTCCTCGACTAGTAACCCCTACGAGCAGTACTTC. Translation gives CASSTSNPYEQYF. The chain combines TRBV30 with TRBJ2-7; possible D gene TRBD2, 6 bases. CDR1 and CDR2 from the germline V gene are GTSNPN and SVGIG (reference sequence). The V end lost 7 bases, the J end lost 2 bases, and 15 bases lay between the germline ends. This CDR3 spans 13 amino acids.

The chain employs TRBV5-5 and TRBJ2-7, with D possibly matching TRBD1 (5 bases). Germline V gene data show CDR1 as SGHKS and CDR2 as YYEKEE (reference sequence). CDR3 size: 12 residues. V shed 1 base and J shed 6 bases, with 8 bases lying between them. DNA for the CDR3: TGTGCCAGCAGCTTGACAGGTTCCGAGCAGTACTTC. Translated, it gives CASSLTGSEQYF.

The gene calls are TRBV24-1 and TRBJ2-7; 7 bases fit TRBD1. CDR3 length equals 14 residues. J was trimmed by 0 bases and V by 6 bases; bases with no gene match: 4. Germline V CDR1 and CDR2: KGHDR, SFDVKD. The CDR3 here is CATSQTGASYEQYF. Written as DNA, the CDR3 is TGTGCCACCAGTCAAACAGGGGCCTCCTACGAGCAGTACTTC.

The rearrangement uses TRBV5-4 and TRBJ2-7; D is possibly TRBD1 or TRBD2 (5 bases each). Germline loops: CDR1 SGHNT, CDR2 YYREEE (reference sequence). This CDR3 spans 15 amino acids. Deletions cut 0 bases from V and 6 bases from J, with 16 bases between. The CDR3 spells CASSLGVRGYFEQYF. In nucleotides, the CDR3 is TGTGCCAGCAGCTTGGGGGTGAGGGGTTATTTCGAGCAGTACTTC.

The chain has TRBV3-1 (or the pseudogene TRBV3-2) and TRBJ2-7; tentatively, D is TRBD1 (5 bases). Germline CDR1 and CDR2: LGHDT and YNNKEL (reference sequence). This CDR3 region has 14 residues. The V end lost 5 bases, the J end lost 0 bases, and 11 bases lay between the germline ends. The CDR3 here is CASSSFQGSYEQYF. The CDR3 nucleotides read TGTGCCAGCAGCTCCTTCCAGGGCTCCTACGAGCAGTACTTC.